The 32 T cell receptor beta chains presented below share a single source sample, sequenced in a study of blood T cell repertoires in COVID-19. Method: immunoSEQ multiplex PCR; TCRdb's copy keeps in-frame clones and lacks some. The sample has approximately 140,000 clones, 84% seen once. The source material was PBMCs or T cells enriched from blood (not recorded which). Receptors originate from a man aged 40-49 years with acute COVID-19.

This chain joins TRBV2 and TRBJ2-7; TRBD1 matches 8 bases. V was clipped by 6 bases and J by 6 bases; unmatched bases: 4. Germline CDR1 reads SNHLY; CDR2 reads FYNNEI. This CDR3 comprises 12 residues. The CDR3 region is CASRETGAEQYF. As DNA, the CDR3 is TGTGCCAGCAGGGAGACAGGGGCCGAGCAGTACTTC.

Only one count was recorded for this clone. The chain joins TRBV9 to TRBJ1-1; TRBD1 agrees at 8 bases. The germline V gene encodes CDR1 SGDLS and CDR2 YYNGEE. Trimming cost V 4 bases and J 7 bases; bases outside gene matches: 6. The CDR3 has 13 residues. The CDR3 bases are TGTGCCAGCAGCTTTGGGACAGGTGGTGAAGCTTTCTTT. The encoded protein is CASSFGTGGEAFF.

The V gene is TRBV12-5, the J gene TRBJ1-2, with 8 positions matching TRBD1. CDR3 length: 16 residues. CDR1 is LGHNT and CDR2 is FRNRAP in the germline V gene. The V gene end was trimmed by 3 bases and the J gene end by 4 bases; junction bases not matched to a gene: 10. CDR3 protein: CASGLIPGQEGYGYTF. CDR3 bases: TGTGCTAGTGGTTTAATCCCGGGACAGGAAGGCTATGGCTACACCTTC.

V is TRBV7-2 and J is TRBJ2-3, with D possibly TRBD2 on 5 matching bases. From germline, CDR1 is SGHTA and CDR2 FQGNSA. Trimming stripped 3 bases from V and 0 bases from J, with 13 bases between. The CDR3 is 16 residues long. CDR3 DNA: TGTGCCAGCAGCTTTTATGTGGCGGGTAGCACAGATACGCAGTATTTT. Protein product: CASSFYVAGSTDTQYF.

The chain uses TRBV6-1 and TRBJ1-2; no clear D. The germline V and J ends were trimmed by 0 bases and 8 bases, with 16 bases remaining between them. The CDR3 covers 15 residues. CDR1 and CDR2 (germline): MNHNS, SASEGT. CDR3 in DNA: TGTGCCAGCAGTGAAGCCCTGACTATGGAAGGCGGCTACACCTTC. This gives the protein CASSEALTMEGGYTF.

The chain employs TRBV6-2 or TRBV6-3 and TRBJ2-7; maybe TRBD2 (5 bases). The CDR3 contains 14 residues. Germline loops: CDR1 MNHEY, CDR2 SVGEGT. V was pared by 5 bases and J by 3 bases, with 14 bases between. The chain's CDR3 is CASSPPGGFYEQYF. The CDR3 bases are TGTGCCAGCAGTCCCCCCGGCGGGTTCTACGAGCAGTACTTC.

The chain has TRBV18 and TRBJ2-7; D perhaps matches TRBD1 (6 bases). This CDR3 has 14 residues. Germline lookup yields CDR1 KGHSH and CDR2 LQKENI. The V and J ends lost 4 bases and 6 bases respectively, with 16 bases between them. The chain's CDR3 is CASSLTGTQGEQYF. For the CDR3, the DNA is TGTGCCAGCTCACTTACAGGGACCCAAGGCGAGCAGTACTTC. The whole variable domain, filled in from reference TRBV18 and TRBJ2-7, reads NAGVMQNPRHLVRRRGQEARLRCSPMKGHSHVYWYRQLPEEGLKFMVYLQKENIIDESGMPKERFSAEFPKEGPSILRIQQVVRGDSAAYFCASSLTGTQGEQYFGPGTRLTVT.

The chain carries TRBV19 and TRBJ1-1; D is possibly TRBD1 (5 bases). This CDR3 contains 13 residues. Germline assignment: CDR1 LNHDA and CDR2 SQIVND (reference sequence). V was clipped by 3 bases and J by 10 bases, with 15 bases between them. The CDR3 region has the DNA TGTGCCAGTAGTATGGGGAGGGCTGGGGGAGCTTTCTTT. It is translated as CASSMGRAGGAFF.

This clone was detected only a few times. The J gene is TRBJ2-3, the V gene TRBV12-5, with TRBD1 as a possible D gene (5 bases). V lost 1 base and J 0 bases, leaving 5 bases between the germline ends. Germline V gene sequence: CDR1 LGHNT, CDR2 FRNRAP. CDR3 length: 14 residues. CDR3 nucleotides: TGTGCTAGTGGTTTGGGACAGAGCACAGATACGCAGTATTTT. Translated, it gives CASGLGQSTDTQYF.

The V and J genes are TRBV14 and TRBJ1-2, with D hard to call. From germline, CDR1 is SGHDN and CDR2 FVKESK. The CDR3 sequence is 12 residues long. The ends were cut back, 1 base at V and 9 bases at J, with 9 bases in the middle. CDR3 amino acids: CASSQVSGSYTF. CDR3 nucleotide sequence: TGTGCCAGCAGCCAAGTATCCGGGAGCTACACCTTC.

The chain is built from TRBV9 and TRBJ2-2; 8 nucleotides match TRBD1. Per germline, CDR1 SGDLS and CDR2 YYNGEE. The J segment lost 0 bases and the V segment lost 4 bases, leaving 5 bases of the junction unmatched. CDR3 length: 16 amino acids. The CDR3 loop reads CASSPRTGTNTGELFF. In nucleotides, the CDR3 is TGTGCCAGCAGCCCCCGGACAGGGACGAACACCGGGGAGCTGTTTTTT.

This clone turned up a few times. The genes are TRBV27 and TRBJ2-7; D is undetermined. CDR1 is MNHEY, CDR2 SMNVEV, per germline (reference sequence). This CDR3 is 13 amino acids long. The germline V and J ends were trimmed by 0 bases and 4 bases, with 7 bases remaining between them. Here the CDR3 DNA reads TGTGCCAGCAGTTTATCTAGTCTATACGAGCAGTACTTC. Residues: CASSLSSLYEQYF.

V and J are TRBV5-1 and TRBJ1-2; D not certain. CDR1 and CDR2 from the germline V gene are SGHRS and YFSETQ. Trimming shortened V by 2 bases and J by 3 bases, and 8 bases separated the two germline ends. The CDR3 length is 13 residues. The CDR3 DNA follows: TGCGCCAGCAGCTTTGAGGCGTACTATGGCTACACCTTC. This encodes CASSFEAYYGYTF.

CDR3 DNA: TGTGCCAGTGGACAGCTCATGAACACTGAAGCTTTCTTT. Residues: CASGQLMNTEAFF. This chain joins TRBV19 and TRBJ1-1; the D gene is possibly TRBD1 (6 bases). Germline CDR1 LNHDA, CDR2 SQIVND (reference sequence). The CDR3 extends over 13 amino acids. V gave up 8 bases and J gave up 0 bases, with 10 bases separating them. The full variable domain, rest sourced from reference TRBV19 and TRBJ1-1, is DGGITQSPKYLFRKEGQNVTLSCEQNLNHDAMYWYRQDPGQGLRLIYYSQIVNDFQKGDIAEGYSVSREKKESFPLTVTSAQKNPTAFYLCASGQLMNTEAFFGQGTRLTVV.

J is TRBJ2-1 and V is TRBV29-1; 7 bases align to TRBD1. This CDR3 comprises 10 residues. J lost 14 bases, V lost 6 bases, and 7 bases had no gene match. In germline, CDR1 is SQVTM, CDR2 ANQGSEA. The CDR3 DNA follows: TGCAGCGTCGGAGACAGGGACAAGTTCTTC. As protein: CSVGDRDKFF.

The chain uses TRBV6-6 and TRBJ2-7; 10 nucleotides line up with TRBD2. The CDR3 sequence is 14 residues long. V was clipped by 6 bases and J by 5 bases; unmatched bases: 7. Germline V lookup: CDR1 MNHNY, CDR2 SVGAGI (reference sequence). In nucleotides, the CDR3 is TGTGCCAGCAGGGAGCGGGGGGGGCCCAACGAGCAGTACTTC. Residues: CASRERGGPNEQYF.

The chain combines TRBV3-1 (or the pseudogene TRBV3-2) with TRBJ2-1; the D is unclear. Germline V CDR1 and CDR2: LGHDT, YNNKEL (reference sequence). The CDR3 loop spans 16 amino acids. Trimming left V 0 bases short and J 3 bases short, with 12 bases between. The CDR3 reads CASSQDRGALYNEQFF. For the CDR3, the DNA is TGTGCCAGCAGCCAAGATCGCGGAGCCCTCTACAATGAGCAGTTCTTC.

The rearrangement joins TRBV6-5 to TRBJ1-5; 9 bases match TRBD1. The CDR3 is 15 residues long. Germline assignment: CDR1 MNHEY and CDR2 SVGAGI. V lost 7 bases, J lost 1 base, and 5 bases stayed unmatched. The CDR3 nucleotides are TGTGCCAGCATTTTGACAGGGGGAAGCAATCAGCCCCAGCATTTT. It is translated as CASILTGGSNQPQHF.

CDR3 region: CASSRRSGGEQYF. The CDR3 nucleotides are TGTGCCAGCTCACGTAGGTCAGGGGGCGAGCAGTACTTC. The chain couples TRBV18 to TRBJ2-7; 7 positions agree with TRBD1. The trim removed 4 bases at V and 6 bases at J, leaving 6 bases unmatched. Per the germline V gene, CDR1 is KGHSH and CDR2 is LQKENI. The CDR3 loop spans 13 amino acids. The entire variable domain, with the rest obtained from reference TRBV18 and TRBJ2-7, is as follows: NAGVMQNPRHLVRRRGQEARLRCSPMKGHSHVYWYRQLPEEGLKFMVYLQKENIIDESGMPKERFSAEFPKEGPSILRIQQVVRGDSAAYFCASSRRSGGEQYFGPGTRLTVT.

This sequence joins TRBV19 and TRBJ1-2; TRBD1 is a possible D gene (6 bases). V dropped 0 bases and J dropped 6 bases, with 8 bases sitting between them. This CDR3 region has 13 residues. Germline values: CDR1 LNHDA, CDR2 SQIVND (reference sequence). The CDR3 loop reads CASSIDRGNGYTF. The CDR3 DNA reads as TGTGCCAGTAGTATAGACAGGGGAAATGGCTACACCTTC.

The gene calls are TRBV5-5 and TRBJ1-4, with TRBD1 identical over 8 bases. The CDR3 runs 18 residues. Germline CDR1 SGHKS, CDR2 YYEKEE (reference sequence). Trimming cost V 4 bases and J 4 bases; bases outside gene matches: 15. The CDR3 region is CASSRSTTGAVLNEKLFF. CDR3 DNA sequence: TGTGCCAGCAGCCGAAGTACGACAGGGGCAGTACTTAATGAAAAACTGTTTTTT. Filled out from reference TRBV5-5 and TRBJ1-4, the complete variable domain reads DAGVTQSPTHLIKTRGQQVTLRCSPISGHKSVSWYQQVLGQGPQFIFQYYEKEERGRGNFPDRFSARQFPNYSSELNVNALLLGDSALYLCASSRSTTGAVLNEKLFFGSGTQLSVL.

This clone came up a few times. The chain is built from TRBV5-1 and TRBJ2-3; no definite D call. The CDR3 length is 15 residues. Germline V gives CDR1 SGHRS, CDR2 YFSETQ. Trimming stripped 4 bases from V and 0 bases from J, with 12 bases between. The CDR3 reads CASSPLRSSTDTQYF. CDR3 bases: TGCGCCAGCAGCCCACTAAGGTCTAGCACAGATACGCAGTATTTT.

The V and J genes are TRBV7-9 and TRBJ1-3, with D unclear. The CDR3 has 19 amino acids. Trimming removed 1 base at V and 0 bases at J, with 19 bases between. Germline V gene data show CDR1 as SEHNR and CDR2 as FQNEAQ (reference sequence). The CDR3 sequence is CASSLDLSWRAVSGNTIYF. As DNA, the CDR3 is TGTGCCAGCAGCTTAGATCTCTCATGGCGGGCCGTCTCTGGAAACACCATATATTTT.

The rearrangement joins TRBV19 to TRBJ2-3; TRBD1 aligns across 7 bases. This CDR3 has 14 residues. V gave up 3 bases and J gave up 0 bases; unmatched junction bases: 0. Germline loops: CDR1 LNHDA, CDR2 SQIVND (reference sequence). CDR3 nucleotides: TGTGCCAGTAGTATGGGACAGAGCACAGATACGCAGTATTTT. It specifies CASSMGQSTDTQYF.

The chain is built from TRBV7-9 and TRBJ2-7; 8 nucleotides line up with TRBD1. The V and J ends lost 5 bases and 6 bases, in that order; junction bases with no gene match: 15. CDR3 size: 16 residues. Germline V lookup: CDR1 SEHNR, CDR2 FQNEAQ (reference sequence). CDR3 DNA: TGTGCCAGCAGCCGGAAAGCCCAGGGGGCGCGAGGCGAGCAGTACTTC. It translates to CASSRKAQGARGEQYF.

This clone has only one observation. The chain joins TRBV29-1 to TRBJ2-5, with D unresolved. Trimming took off 8 bases at V and 7 bases at J, with 11 bases between the two ends. The CDR3 extends over 10 amino acids. Germline CDR1 reads SQVTM; CDR2 reads ANQGSEA. The CDR3 loop reads CSFPRGTQYF. For the CDR3, the DNA is TGCAGCTTTCCAAGAGGGACCCAGTACTTC.

The chain couples TRBV25-1 to TRBJ1-4, with 11 bases aligning to TRBD1. The CDR3 totals 15 residues. Germline CDR1 and CDR2: MGHDK and SYGVNS. V dropped 4 bases and J dropped 4; count of bases not matched to a gene: 2. CDR3 coding DNA: TGTGCCAGCAGTGGAGGGACAGGGGGTAATGAAAAACTGTTTTTT. Amino acid sequence: CASSGGTGGNEKLFF.

This clone was counted a few times. The chain has TRBV7-3 and TRBJ1-1; unclear D gene. Germline CDR1 SGHTA, CDR2 FQGTGA. The CDR3 is 15 amino acids. V was clipped by 1 base and J by 3 bases, with 12 bases between them. CDR3 nucleotide sequence: TGTGCCAGCAGCTTAATTGGCCTAGAGGACACTGAAGCTTTCTTT. This sequence encodes CASSLIGLEDTEAFF.

The genes are TRBV18 and TRBJ2-1, with D possibly matching TRBD2 (6 bases). Trimming removed 5 bases from V and 0 bases from J, with 11 bases in between. Germline V CDR1 and CDR2: KGHSH, LQKENI. The CDR3 totals 15 residues. CDR3 amino acids: CASSEAGSSYNEQFF. The CDR3 coding sequence is TGTGCCAGCTCAGAGGCGGGAAGCTCCTACAATGAGCAGTTCTTC.

The chain combines TRBV29-1 with TRBJ1-2; D gene uncertain. The germline V and J ends were trimmed by 2 bases and 0 bases, with 4 bases remaining between them. Per germline, CDR1 SQVTM and CDR2 ANQGSEA. CDR3 length equals 12 residues. CDR3: CSVELPNYGYTF. The CDR3 DNA sequence: TGCAGCGTTGAACTACCTAACTATGGCTACACCTTC. Supplemented by reference TRBV29-1 and TRBJ1-2, the full variable domain reads SAVISQKPSRDICQRGTSLTIQCQVDSQVTMMFWYRQQPGQSLTLIATANQGSEATYESGFVIDKFPISRPNLTFSTLTVSNMSPEDSSIYLCSVELPNYGYTFGSGTRLTVV.

The J gene is TRBJ2-7, the V gene TRBV5-6; TRBD1 matches 7 bases. Looked up from germline, CDR1 is SGHDT and CDR2 is YYEEEE. The CDR3 loop spans 14 amino acids. The V gene end was trimmed by 4 bases and the J gene end by 3 bases; junction bases not matched to a gene: 7. The CDR3 loop is CASSLRTGDYEQYF. CDR3 coding DNA: TGTGCCAGCAGCCTCAGAACAGGGGACTACGAGCAGTACTTC.

This chain joins TRBV19 and TRBJ1-5; 11 bases match TRBD1. The junction had 5 bases not matched to a gene; V was cut back by 1 base and J by 6 bases. Germline V gene sequence: CDR1 LNHDA, CDR2 SQIVND (reference sequence). The CDR3 totals 16 residues. The CDR3 sequence is CASSIAIGTGGQPQHF. In nucleotides, the CDR3 is TGTGCCAGTAGTATAGCTATCGGGACAGGGGGTCAGCCCCAGCATTTT.